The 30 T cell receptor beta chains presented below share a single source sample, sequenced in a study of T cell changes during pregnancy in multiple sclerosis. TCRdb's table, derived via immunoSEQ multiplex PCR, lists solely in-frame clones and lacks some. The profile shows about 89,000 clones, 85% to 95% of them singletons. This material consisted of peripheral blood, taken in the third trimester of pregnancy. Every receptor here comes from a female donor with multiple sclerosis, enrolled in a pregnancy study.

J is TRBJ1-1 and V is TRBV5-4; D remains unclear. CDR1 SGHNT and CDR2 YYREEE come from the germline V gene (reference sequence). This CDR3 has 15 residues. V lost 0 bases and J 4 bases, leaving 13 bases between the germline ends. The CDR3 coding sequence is TGTGCCAGCAGCTTGGTGCGGGGTTTGTTCACTGAAGCTTTCTTT. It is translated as CASSLVRGLFTEAFF.

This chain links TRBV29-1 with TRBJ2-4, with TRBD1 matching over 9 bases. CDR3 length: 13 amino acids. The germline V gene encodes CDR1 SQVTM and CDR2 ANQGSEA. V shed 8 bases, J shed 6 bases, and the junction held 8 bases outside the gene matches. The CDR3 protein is CSTTGGEGNIQYF. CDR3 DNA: TGCAGCACCACAGGGGGCGAGGGAAACATTCAGTACTTC.

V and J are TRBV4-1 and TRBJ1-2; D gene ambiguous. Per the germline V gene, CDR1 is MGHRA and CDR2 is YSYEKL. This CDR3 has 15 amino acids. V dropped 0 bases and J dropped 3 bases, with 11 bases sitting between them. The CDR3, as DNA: TGCGCCAGCAGCCAAGACACGGGAGGAGACTATGGCTACACCTTC. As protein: CASSQDTGGDYGYTF.

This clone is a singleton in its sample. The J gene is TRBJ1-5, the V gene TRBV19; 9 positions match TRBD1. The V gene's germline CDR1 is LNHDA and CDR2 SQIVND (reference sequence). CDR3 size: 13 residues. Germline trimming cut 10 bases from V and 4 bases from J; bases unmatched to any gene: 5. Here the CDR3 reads CAISDRGNQPQHF. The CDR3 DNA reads TGTGCCATTTCGGACAGGGGAAATCAGCCCCAGCATTTT. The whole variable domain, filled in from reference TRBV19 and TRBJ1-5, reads DGGITQSPKYLFRKEGQNVTLSCEQNLNHDAMYWYRQDPGQGLRLIYYSQIVNDFQKGDIAEGYSVSREKKESFPLTVTSAQKNPTAFYLCAISDRGNQPQHFGDGTRLSIL.

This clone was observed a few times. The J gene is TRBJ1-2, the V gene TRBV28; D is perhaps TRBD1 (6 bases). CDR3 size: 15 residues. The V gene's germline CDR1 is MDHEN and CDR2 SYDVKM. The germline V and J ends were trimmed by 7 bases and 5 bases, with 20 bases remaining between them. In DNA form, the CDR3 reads TGTGCCAGCACCCCCCTTCAGGGGAAGAGATATGGCTACACCTTC. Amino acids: CASTPLQGKRYGYTF.

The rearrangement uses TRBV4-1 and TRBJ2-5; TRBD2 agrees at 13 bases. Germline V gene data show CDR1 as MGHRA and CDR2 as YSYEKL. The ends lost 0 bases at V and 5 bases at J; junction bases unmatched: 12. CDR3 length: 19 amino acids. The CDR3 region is CASSQDRGPGLAGDETQYF. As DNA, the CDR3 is TGCGCCAGCAGCCAAGACCGGGGTCCTGGACTAGCGGGAGACGAGACCCAGTACTTC.

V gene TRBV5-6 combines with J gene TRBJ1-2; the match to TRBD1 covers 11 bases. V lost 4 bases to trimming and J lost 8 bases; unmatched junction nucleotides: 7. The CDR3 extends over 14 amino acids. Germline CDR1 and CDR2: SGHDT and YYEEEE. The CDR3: CASSPDRGLTGYTF. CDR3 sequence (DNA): TGTGCCAGCAGCCCGGACAGGGGGCTGACGGGCTACACCTTC.

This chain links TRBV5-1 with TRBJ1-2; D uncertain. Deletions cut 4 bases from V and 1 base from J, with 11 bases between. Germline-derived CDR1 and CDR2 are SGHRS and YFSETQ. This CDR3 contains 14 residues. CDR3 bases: TGCGCCAGCAGCCCCATCCAGGTTAACTATGGCTACACCTTC. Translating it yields CASSPIQVNYGYTF.

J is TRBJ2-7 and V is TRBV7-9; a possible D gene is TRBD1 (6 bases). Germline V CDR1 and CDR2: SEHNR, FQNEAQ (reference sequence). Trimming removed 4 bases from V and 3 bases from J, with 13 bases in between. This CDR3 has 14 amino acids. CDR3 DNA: TGTGCCAGCAGCTCCCCCGACAGGATCTACGAGCAGTACTTC. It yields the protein CASSSPDRIYEQYF.

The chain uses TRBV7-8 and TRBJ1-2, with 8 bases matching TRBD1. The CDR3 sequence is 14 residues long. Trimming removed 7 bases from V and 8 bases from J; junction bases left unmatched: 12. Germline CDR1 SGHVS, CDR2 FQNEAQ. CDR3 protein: CASNHQQGDSGYTF. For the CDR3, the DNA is TGTGCCAGCAACCATCAACAGGGGGATTCGGGCTACACCTTC.

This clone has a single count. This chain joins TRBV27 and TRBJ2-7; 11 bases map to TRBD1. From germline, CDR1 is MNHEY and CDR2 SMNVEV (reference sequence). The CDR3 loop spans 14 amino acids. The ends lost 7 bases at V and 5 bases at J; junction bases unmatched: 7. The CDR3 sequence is CASTIGQGAHEQYF. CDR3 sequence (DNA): TGTGCCAGCACCATTGGACAGGGGGCTCACGAGCAGTACTTC.

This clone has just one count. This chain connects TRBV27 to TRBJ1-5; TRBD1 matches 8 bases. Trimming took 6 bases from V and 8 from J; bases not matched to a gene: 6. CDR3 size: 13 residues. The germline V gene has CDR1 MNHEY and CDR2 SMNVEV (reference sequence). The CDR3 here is CASSPGGREPQHF. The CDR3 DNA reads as TGTGCCAGCAGCCCAGGGGGCAGAGAGCCCCAGCATTTT.

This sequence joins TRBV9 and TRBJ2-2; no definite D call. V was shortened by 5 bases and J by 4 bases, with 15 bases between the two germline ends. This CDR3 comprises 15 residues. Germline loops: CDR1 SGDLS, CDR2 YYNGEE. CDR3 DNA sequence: TGTGCCAGCAGTCTGCTCGGCTCGGGCACCGGGGAGCTGTTTTTT. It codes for CASSLLGSGTGELFF.

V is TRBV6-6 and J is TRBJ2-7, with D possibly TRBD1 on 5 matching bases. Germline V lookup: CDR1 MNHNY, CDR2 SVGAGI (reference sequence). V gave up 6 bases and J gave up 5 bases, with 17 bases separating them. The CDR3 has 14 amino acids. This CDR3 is CASRGLGASDEQYF. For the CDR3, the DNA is TGTGCCAGCAGGGGGTTAGGGGCATCCGACGAGCAGTACTTC.

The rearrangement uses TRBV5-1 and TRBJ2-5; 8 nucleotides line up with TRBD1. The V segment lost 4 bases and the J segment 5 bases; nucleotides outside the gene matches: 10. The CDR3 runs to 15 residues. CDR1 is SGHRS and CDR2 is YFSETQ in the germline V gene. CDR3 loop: CASSRGAGGPETQYF. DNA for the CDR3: TGCGCCAGCAGCCGCGGGGCAGGGGGCCCGGAGACCCAGTACTTC. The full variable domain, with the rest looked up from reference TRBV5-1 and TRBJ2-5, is KAGVTQTPRYLIKTRGQQVTLSCSPISGHRSVSWYQQTPGQGLQFLFEYFSETQRNKGNFPGRFSGRQFSNSRSEMNVSTLELGDSALYLCASSRGAGGPETQYFGPGTRLLVL.

Here the CDR3 DNA reads TGTGCCAGCAGTGTTAGTGAAAGCGGGGACTCCTACGAGCAGTACTTC. This gives the protein CASSVSESGDSYEQYF. This sequence joins TRBV2 and TRBJ2-7, with 7 bases that match TRBD2. V lost 4 bases and J lost 0; bases outside the gene matches: 9. Germline loops: CDR1 SNHLY, CDR2 FYNNEI. This CDR3 is 16 amino acids long.

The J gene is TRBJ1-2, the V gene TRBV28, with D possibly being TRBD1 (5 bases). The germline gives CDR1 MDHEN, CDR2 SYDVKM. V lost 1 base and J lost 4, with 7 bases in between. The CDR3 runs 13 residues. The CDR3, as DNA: TGTGCCAGCAGTTTATTGGGGGGCTATGGCTACACCTTC. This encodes CASSLLGGYGYTF.

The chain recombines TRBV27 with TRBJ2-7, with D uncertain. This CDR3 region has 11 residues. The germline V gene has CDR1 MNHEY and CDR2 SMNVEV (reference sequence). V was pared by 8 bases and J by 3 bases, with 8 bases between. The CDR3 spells CASQSGYEQYF. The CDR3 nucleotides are TGTGCCAGCCAATCAGGCTACGAGCAGTACTTC.

The CDR3 loop reads CASRATQGPNTEAFF. In nucleotides, the CDR3 is TGTGCCAGCAGAGCCACACAGGGGCCGAACACTGAAGCTTTCTTT. The chain joins TRBV14 to TRBJ1-1; 7 bases align to TRBD1. The CDR3 extends over 15 amino acids. Germline CDR1 SGHDN, CDR2 FVKESK. V shed 6 bases, J shed 1 base, and the junction held 8 bases outside the gene matches.

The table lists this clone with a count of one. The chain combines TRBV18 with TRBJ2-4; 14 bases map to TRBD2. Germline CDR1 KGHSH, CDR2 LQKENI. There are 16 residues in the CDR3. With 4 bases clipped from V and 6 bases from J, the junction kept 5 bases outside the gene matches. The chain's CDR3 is CASSHQTSGRGNIQYF. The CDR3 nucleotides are TGTGCCAGCTCACACCAGACTAGCGGGAGGGGAAACATTCAGTACTTC. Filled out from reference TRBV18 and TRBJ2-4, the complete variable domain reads NAGVMQNPRHLVRRRGQEARLRCSPMKGHSHVYWYRQLPEEGLKFMVYLQKENIIDESGMPKERFSAEFPKEGPSILRIQQVVRGDSAAYFCASSHQTSGRGNIQYFGAGTRLSVL.

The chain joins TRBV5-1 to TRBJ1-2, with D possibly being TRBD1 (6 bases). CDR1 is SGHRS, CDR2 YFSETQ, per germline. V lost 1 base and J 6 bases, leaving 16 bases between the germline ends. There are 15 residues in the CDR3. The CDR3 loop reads CASSLRGRGIDGYTF. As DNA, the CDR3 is TGCGCCAGCAGCTTGAGGGGCAGGGGTATCGATGGCTACACCTTC.

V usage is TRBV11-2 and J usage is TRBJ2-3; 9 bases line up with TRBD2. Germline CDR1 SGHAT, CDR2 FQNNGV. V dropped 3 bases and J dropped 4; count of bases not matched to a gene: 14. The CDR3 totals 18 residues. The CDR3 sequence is CASSFQAGGVAGSDTQYF. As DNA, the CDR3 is TGTGCCAGCAGCTTTCAAGCGGGAGGCGTGGCCGGGTCAGATACGCAGTATTTT.

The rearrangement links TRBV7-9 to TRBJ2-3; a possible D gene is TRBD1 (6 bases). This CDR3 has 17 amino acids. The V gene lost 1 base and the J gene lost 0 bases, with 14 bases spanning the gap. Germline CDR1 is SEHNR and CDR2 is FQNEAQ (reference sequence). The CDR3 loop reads CASSLGASGHSTDTQYF. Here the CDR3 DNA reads TGTGCCAGCAGCTTAGGAGCATCGGGACATAGCACAGATACGCAGTATTTT.

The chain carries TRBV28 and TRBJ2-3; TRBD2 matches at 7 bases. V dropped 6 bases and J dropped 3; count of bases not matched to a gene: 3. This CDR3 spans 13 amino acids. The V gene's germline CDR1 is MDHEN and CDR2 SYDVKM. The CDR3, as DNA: TGTGCCAGCAGGGCGGGAGTAACAGATACGCAGTATTTT. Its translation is CASRAGVTDTQYF.

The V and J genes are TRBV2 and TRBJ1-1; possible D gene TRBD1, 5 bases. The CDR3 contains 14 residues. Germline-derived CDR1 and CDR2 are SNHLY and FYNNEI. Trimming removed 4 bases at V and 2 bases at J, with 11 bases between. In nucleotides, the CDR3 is TGTGCCAGCAGTGGACAGACGCTTAACACTGAAGCTTTCTTT. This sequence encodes CASSGQTLNTEAFF.

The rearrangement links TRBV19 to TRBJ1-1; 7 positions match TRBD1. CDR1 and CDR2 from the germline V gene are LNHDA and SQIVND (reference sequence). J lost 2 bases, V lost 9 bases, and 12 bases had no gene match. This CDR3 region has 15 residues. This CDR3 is CASNPSPGGNTEAFF. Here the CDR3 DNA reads TGTGCCAGCAACCCCTCCCCAGGGGGTAACACTGAAGCTTTCTTT. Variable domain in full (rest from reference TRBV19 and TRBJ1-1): DGGITQSPKYLFRKEGQNVTLSCEQNLNHDAMYWYRQDPGQGLRLIYYSQIVNDFQKGDIAEGYSVSREKKESFPLTVTSAQKNPTAFYLCASNPSPGGNTEAFFGQGTRLTVV.

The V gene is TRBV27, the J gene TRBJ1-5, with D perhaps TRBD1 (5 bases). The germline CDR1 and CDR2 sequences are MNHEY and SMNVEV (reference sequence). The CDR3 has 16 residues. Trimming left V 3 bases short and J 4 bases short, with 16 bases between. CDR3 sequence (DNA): TGTGCCAGCAGTTTCCTTGGGGCGGGGGGGAATCAGCCCCAGCATTTT. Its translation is CASSFLGAGGNQPQHF.

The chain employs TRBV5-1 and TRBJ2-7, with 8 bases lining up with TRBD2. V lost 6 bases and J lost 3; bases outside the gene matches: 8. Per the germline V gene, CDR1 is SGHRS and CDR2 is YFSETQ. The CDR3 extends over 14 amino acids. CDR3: CASNPGTRDYEQYF. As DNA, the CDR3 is TGCGCCAGCAACCCCGGGACTAGAGACTACGAGCAGTACTTC.

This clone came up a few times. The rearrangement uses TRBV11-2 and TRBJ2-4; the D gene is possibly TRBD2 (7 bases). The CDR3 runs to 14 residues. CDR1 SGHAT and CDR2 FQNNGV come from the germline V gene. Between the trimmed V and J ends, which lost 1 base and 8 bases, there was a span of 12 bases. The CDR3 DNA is TGTGCCAGCAGCTTAGGCGGGGGCACTGACATTCAGTACTTC. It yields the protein CASSLGGGTDIQYF.

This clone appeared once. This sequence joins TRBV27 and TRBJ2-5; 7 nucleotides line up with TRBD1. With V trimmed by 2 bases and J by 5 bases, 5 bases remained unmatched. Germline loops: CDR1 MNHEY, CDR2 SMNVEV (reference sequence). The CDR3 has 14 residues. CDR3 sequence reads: CASSLNRGYETQYF. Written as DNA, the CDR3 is TGTGCCAGCAGTTTAAACAGGGGCTACGAGACCCAGTACTTC.